The 18 T cell receptor beta chains in this list originate from one sample, sequenced in a study of OX40 agonist ivuxolimab in advanced cancers. The method was immunoSEQ multiplex PCR; TCRdb's version includes in-frame clones alone and lacks a portion of them. This sample has 25,000 to 35,000 clones; about nine tenths occur once, and the top ten carry 35% to 40%. The input for sequencing was CD4+ or CD8+ T cells sorted from blood, taken in a trial of the OX40 agonist ivuxolimab. These receptors came from an adult with an advanced solid tumor such as melanoma, head and neck, liver or kidney cancer.

The chain combines TRBV28 with TRBJ2-5, with no clear D. CDR1 is MDHEN, CDR2 SYDVKM, per germline. With 7 bases removed from V and 2 bases from J, the gap between germline ends came to 11 bases. This CDR3 spans 13 amino acids. CDR3 in DNA: TGTGCCAGCACCACCCGGCGTCAAGAGACCCAGTACTTC. It encodes CASTTRRQETQYF.

This clone came up a few times. This sequence joins TRBV5-6 and TRBJ2-1; D possibly corresponds to TRBD1 (6 bases). Trimming left V 5 bases short and J 3 bases short, with 9 bases between. Germline assignment: CDR1 SGHDT and CDR2 YYEEEE. This CDR3 is 13 amino acids long. The DNA of the CDR3 is TGTGCCAGCAGTTTAGGGGGCTACAATGAGCAGTTCTTC. As protein: CASSLGGYNEQFF.

By sample fraction, this clone is large. V is TRBV7-2 and J is TRBJ1-1, with TRBD1 as a possible D gene (6 bases). The CDR3 spans 12 residues. Per the germline V gene, CDR1 is SGHTA and CDR2 is FQGNSA. The V end lost 1 base, the J end lost 6 bases, and 6 bases lay between the germline ends. The CDR3 bases are TGTGCCAGCAGCTTAGGGGGGCCTGAAGCTTTCTTT. It is translated as CASSLGGPEAFF.

This chain uses TRBV11-2 with TRBJ2-7; D may be TRBD1 or TRBD2 (5 bases each). Looked up from germline, CDR1 is SGHAT and CDR2 is FQNNGV. CDR3 length: 16 amino acids. The germline V and J ends were trimmed by 1 base and 4 bases, with 17 bases remaining between them. This chain's CDR3 is CASSLVLVGVAYEQYF. In DNA, the CDR3 is TGTGCCAGCAGCTTAGTGCTGGTGGGGGTCGCGTACGAGCAGTACTTC. Drawing the rest from reference TRBV11-2 and TRBJ2-7, the complete variable domain is EAGVAQSPRYKIIEKRQSVAFWCNPISGHATLYWYQQILGQGPKLLIQFQNNGVVDDSQLPKDRFSAERLKGVDSTLKIQPAKLEDSAVYLCASSLVLVGVAYEQYFGPGTRLTVT.

For this clone: Just one base apart from a much larger clone, this may be a read error. CDR3: CASSEAGGYTF. The CDR3 DNA reads as TGTGCCAGCAGTGAAGCGGGAGGCTACACCTTC. The J gene is TRBJ1-2, the V gene TRBV6-4; D not resolved. Germline V CDR1 and CDR2: MRHNA, SNTAGT. Trimming shortened V by 3 bases and J by 8 bases, and 7 bases separated the two germline ends. CDR3 length equals 11 residues.

The chain couples TRBV4-1 to TRBJ2-3; TRBD2 matches 11 bases. CDR3 length: 12 residues. The germline V gene encodes CDR1 MGHRA and CDR2 YSYEKL. V trimming: 6 bases; J trimming: 10 bases; junction bases outside the gene matches: 3. The CDR3 loop reads CASSQLAGAQYF. CDR3 coding DNA: TGCGCCAGCAGTCAACTAGCGGGAGCGCAGTATTTT.

This clone was counted between two and nine times. The rearrangement links TRBV30 to TRBJ1-1, with D unclear. The V end was cut by 4 bases, the J end by 0 bases, with 9 bases between. This CDR3 has 13 residues. In germline, CDR1 is GTSNPN, CDR2 SVGIG (reference sequence). The CDR3 DNA sequence: TGTGCCTGGAAGGGCAGTTTGAACACTGAAGCTTTCTTT. It translates to CAWKGSLNTEAFF.

The V gene is TRBV5-1, the J gene TRBJ2-1; D is ambiguous. This CDR3 has 15 amino acids. From germline, CDR1 is SGHRS and CDR2 YFSETQ. V dropped 4 bases and J dropped 8 bases, with 19 bases sitting between them. CDR3 bases: TGCGCCAGCAGCAGTCTTAGTTCTAGTTTGGATGAGCAGTTCTTC. It is translated as CASSSLSSSLDEQFF.

V and J are TRBV12-5 and TRBJ1-1; D remains unclear. The CDR3 has 14 amino acids. V dropped 3 bases and J dropped 1 base, with 9 bases sitting between them. Germline CDR1 is LGHNT and CDR2 is FRNRAP. The DNA for the CDR3 is TGTGCTAGTGGTTTTGACGTACAGAACACTGAAGCTTTCTTT. The encoded protein is CASGFDVQNTEAFF.

This chain links TRBV7-6 with TRBJ2-2; D may be TRBD1 (6 bases). The germline V and J ends were trimmed by 1 base and 7 bases, with 10 bases remaining between them. Per the germline V gene, CDR1 is SGHVS and CDR2 is FNYEAQ. This CDR3 contains 14 residues. For the CDR3, the DNA is TGTGCCAGCAGCTTAGTAGTGGACAGCGGGGAGCTGTTTTTT. This translates into CASSLVVDSGELFF.

This chain connects TRBV4-3 to TRBJ2-1, with D uncertain. This CDR3 is built from 15 residues. CDR1 LGHNA and CDR2 YSLEER come from the germline V gene. Deletions cut 1 base from V and 1 base from J, with 8 bases between. The CDR3 loop is CASSQVVRSYNEQFF. DNA for the CDR3: TGCGCCAGCAGCCAAGTGGTGAGGTCCTACAATGAGCAGTTCTTC.

The chain recombines TRBV4-1 with TRBJ2-7, with a weak D call TRBD1 (5 bases). V was trimmed by 0 bases and J by 4 bases, leaving 10 bases between them. CDR1 and CDR2 (germline): MGHRA, YSYEKL. This CDR3 comprises 14 residues. The DNA for the CDR3 is TGCGCCAGCAGCCAAGACAGGGTCGGGTACGAGCAGTACTTC. Encoded protein: CASSQDRVGYEQYF.

The CDR3: CASSAPWAGGCIQYF. The CDR3 DNA sequence: TGTGCCAGCAGTGCCCCGTGGGCGGGAGGGTGCATTCAGTACTTC. V and J are TRBV6-4 and TRBJ2-4; 9 bases map to TRBD2. The ends lost 4 bases at V and 9 bases at J; junction bases unmatched: 10. Germline assignment: CDR1 MRHNA and CDR2 SNTAGT. This CDR3 has 15 amino acids.

The chain recombines TRBV11-2 with TRBJ1-3; tentative D call: TRBD1 (6 bases). Deletions cut 1 base from V and 0 bases from J, with 13 bases between. The CDR3 extends over 17 amino acids. From germline, CDR1 is SGHAT and CDR2 FQNNGV. CDR3 DNA sequence: TGTGCCAGCAGCTTAGGCCGGTCGACAGGCTCTGGAAACACCATATATTTT. This sequence encodes CASSLGRSTGSGNTIYF.

The chain recombines TRBV9 with TRBJ2-7; D not resolved. This CDR3 spans 15 amino acids. CDR1 SGDLS and CDR2 YYNGEE come from the germline V gene. V was clipped by 0 bases and J by 1 base, with 11 bases between them. The CDR3: CASSVGVTESYEQYF. Here the CDR3 DNA reads TGTGCCAGCAGCGTAGGGGTTACAGAGTCCTACGAGCAGTACTTC.

The chain recombines TRBV4-2 with TRBJ2-1; TRBD2 agrees at 9 bases. After removal of 2 bases from V and 9 bases from J, the junction contained 8 bases not matched to a gene. The CDR3 consists of 15 residues. CDR1 and CDR2 (germline): LGHNA, YNFKEQ. The CDR3 reads CASSQTPGLAFEQFF. The CDR3 region has the DNA TGTGCCAGCAGCCAAACCCCGGGACTAGCTTTTGAGCAGTTCTTC.

This sequence joins TRBV6-4 and TRBJ2-5, with 8 bases aligning to TRBD1. Germline V gene lookup returns CDR1 MRHNA and CDR2 SNTAGT. CDR3 length: 14 residues. The trim removed 6 bases at V and 3 bases at J, leaving 6 bases unmatched. CDR3 nucleotide sequence: TGTGCCAGCAGGGACAGGGATTTCGAAGAGACCCAGTACTTC. Translation: CASRDRDFEETQYF.

This clone was seen only once. The chain uses TRBV28 and TRBJ1-5; a possible D gene is TRBD1 (5 bases). Between the trimmed V and J ends, which lost 3 bases and 2 bases, there was a span of 11 bases. Germline lookup yields CDR1 MDHEN and CDR2 SYDVKM. The CDR3 sequence is 15 residues long. CDR3 nucleotides: TGTGCCAGCAGTTTGGGGGGATTTGGCAATCAGCCCCAGCATTTT. This encodes CASSLGGFGNQPQHF.